This T cell receptor (beta chain) was found in a study of persistence of HIV-infected CD4 T cells. This clone was seen only once. Its antigen is unknown. Trimming cost V 5 bases and J 2 bases, with 18 bases left between them. The germline V gene has CDR1 SGDLS and CDR2 YYNGEE. The CDR3 is 16 residues long. Sequencing used immunoSEQ version 4 in survey mode. The table came from immunoSEQ multiplex PCR; TCRdb's copy has only in-frame clones and leaves some out. This table holds 40,000 to 45,000 clones, about 90% found once. General observations from the study: Within sorted populations, more oligoclonal TCRs accompanied more oligoclonal proviruses.

Cells were stimulated nonspecifically with anti-CD3/anti-CD28 magnetic beads. CD4+ T cells upregulating both CD40 ligand and CD69 were sorted as responding cells. V gene TRBV9 combines with J gene TRBJ2-3; D perhaps matches TRBD1 (6 bases). The sequence came from an adult man with HIV who was CMV-seropositive. The input for sequencing was CD4+ T cells sorted from PBMCs after roughly 18-hour stimulation, taken from a patient who received antiretroviral therapy. The CDR3: CASSPTGHGATDTQYF. The CDR3 coding sequence is TGTGCCAGCAGTCCTACGGGACACGGTGCCACAGATACGCAGTATTTT.